This TCR beta chain was recorded in a study of cytomegalovirus exposure and HLA in healthy donors. Study context: Around 78 million unique TCRs, all from HLA-typed donors, were included in an early release of the data. Among the roughly 400 genotyped donors, 70% to 85% were placed in the Caucasian-associated ancestry cluster.

V was clipped by 4 bases and J by 4 bases; unmatched bases: 3. The germline gives CDR1 MGHDK, CDR2 SYGVNS. This CDR3 contains 14 residues. With 60 Vbeta and 13 Jbeta primers, the PCR was carried out. Libraries were prepared by immunoSEQ multiplex PCR; TCRdb keeps only in-frame clonotypes and omits some of them. The repertoire holds approximately 150,000 clones, with around 75% as singletons. This clonotype was obtained from a male donor in good health and CMV-seronegative. The genes are TRBV25-1 and TRBJ2-2, with TRBD1 matching 7 bases. The sequenced material came from PBMCs. The CDR3 is CASSVAGGTGELFF. The CDR3 DNA follows: TGTGCCAGCAGTGTGGCAGGGGGCACCGGGGAGCTGTTTTTT. The full variable domain, completed using reference TRBV25-1 and TRBJ2-2, is EADIYQTPRYLVIGTGKKITLECSQTMGHDKMYWYQQDPGMELHLIHYSYGVNSTEKGDLSSESTVSRIRTEHFPLTLESARPSHTSQYLCASSVAGGTGELFFGEGSRLTVL.